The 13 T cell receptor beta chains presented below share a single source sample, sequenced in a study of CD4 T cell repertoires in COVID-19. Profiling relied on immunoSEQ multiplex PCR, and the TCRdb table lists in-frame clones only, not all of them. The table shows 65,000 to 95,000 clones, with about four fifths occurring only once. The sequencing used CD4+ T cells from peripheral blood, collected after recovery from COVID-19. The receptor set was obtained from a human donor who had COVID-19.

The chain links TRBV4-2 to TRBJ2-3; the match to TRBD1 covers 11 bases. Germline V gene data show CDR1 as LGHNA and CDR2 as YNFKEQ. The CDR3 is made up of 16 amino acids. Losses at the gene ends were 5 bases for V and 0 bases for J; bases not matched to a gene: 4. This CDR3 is CASSEGQGVSTDTQYF. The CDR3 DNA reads TGTGCCAGCAGCGAGGGACAGGGGGTTAGCACAGATACGCAGTATTTT.

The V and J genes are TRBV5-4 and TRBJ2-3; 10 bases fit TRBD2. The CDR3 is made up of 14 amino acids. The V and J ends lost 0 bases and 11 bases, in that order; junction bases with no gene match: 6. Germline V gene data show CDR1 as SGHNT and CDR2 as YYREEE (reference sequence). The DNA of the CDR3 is TGTGCCAGCAGCTTGGATCGGCTAGCGGGAGTGCAGTATTTT. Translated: CASSLDRLAGVQYF.

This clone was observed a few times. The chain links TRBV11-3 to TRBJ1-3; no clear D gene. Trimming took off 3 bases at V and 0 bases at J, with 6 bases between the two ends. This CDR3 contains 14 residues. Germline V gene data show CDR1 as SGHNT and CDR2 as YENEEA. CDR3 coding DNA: TGTGCCAGCAGCTTTAAGACCTCTGGAAACACCATATATTTT. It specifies CASSFKTSGNTIYF.

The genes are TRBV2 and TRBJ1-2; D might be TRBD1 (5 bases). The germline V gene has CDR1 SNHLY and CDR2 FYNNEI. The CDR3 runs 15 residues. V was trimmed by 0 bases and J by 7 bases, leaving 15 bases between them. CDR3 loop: CASSEALRGGSGYTF. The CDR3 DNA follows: TGTGCCAGCAGTGAAGCGCTTCGGGGGGGAAGTGGCTACACCTTC. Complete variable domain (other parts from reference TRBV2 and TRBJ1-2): EPEVTQTPSHQVTQMGQEVILRCVPISNHLYFYWYRQILGQKVEFLVSFYNNEISEKSEIFDDQFSVERPDGSNFTLKIRSTKLEDSAMYFCASSEALRGGSGYTFGSGTRLTVV.

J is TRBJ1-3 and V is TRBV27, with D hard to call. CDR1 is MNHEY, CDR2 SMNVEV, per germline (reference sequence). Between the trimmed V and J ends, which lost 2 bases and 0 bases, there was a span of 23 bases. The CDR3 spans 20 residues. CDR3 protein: CASSLRGKDWGGSSGNTIYF. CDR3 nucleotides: TGTGCCAGCAGTTTACGGGGAAAAGACTGGGGTGGGAGCTCTGGAAACACCATATATTTT.

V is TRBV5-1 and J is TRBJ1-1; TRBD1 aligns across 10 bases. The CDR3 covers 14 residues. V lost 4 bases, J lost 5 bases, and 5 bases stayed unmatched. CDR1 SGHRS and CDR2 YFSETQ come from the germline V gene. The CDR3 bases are TGCGCCAGCAGCCGACAGGGGGCGGAAACTGAAGCTTTCTTT. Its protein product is CASSRQGAETEAFF.

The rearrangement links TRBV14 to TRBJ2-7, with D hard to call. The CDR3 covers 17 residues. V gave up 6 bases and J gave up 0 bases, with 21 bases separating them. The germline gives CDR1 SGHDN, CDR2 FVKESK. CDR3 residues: CASSLTPYTSSSYEQYF. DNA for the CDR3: TGTGCCAGCAGTCTCACCCCATACACCTCGAGCTCCTACGAGCAGTACTTC. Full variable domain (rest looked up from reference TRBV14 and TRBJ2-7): EAGVTQFPSHSVIEKGQTVTLRCDPISGHDNLYWYRRVMGKEIKFLLHFVKESKQDESGMPNNRFLAERTGGTYSTLKVQPAELEDSGVYFCASSLTPYTSSSYEQYFGPGTRLTVT.

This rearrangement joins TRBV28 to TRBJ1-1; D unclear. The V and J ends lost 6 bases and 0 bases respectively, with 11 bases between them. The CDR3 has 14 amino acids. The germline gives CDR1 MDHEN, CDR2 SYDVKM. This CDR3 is CASRRRLMNTEAFF. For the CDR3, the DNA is TGTGCCAGCAGACGGAGATTAATGAACACTGAAGCTTTCTTT. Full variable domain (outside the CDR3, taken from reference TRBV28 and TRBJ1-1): DVKVTQSSRYLVKRTGEKVFLECVQDMDHENMFWYRQDPGLGLRLIYFSYDVKMKEKGDIPEGYSVSREKKERFSLILESASTNQTSMYLCASRRRLMNTEAFFGQGTRLTVV.

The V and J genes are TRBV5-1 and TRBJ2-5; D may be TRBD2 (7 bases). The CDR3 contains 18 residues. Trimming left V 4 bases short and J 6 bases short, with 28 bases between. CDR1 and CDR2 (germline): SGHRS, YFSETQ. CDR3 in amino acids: CASSSSAGKGEGLKTQYF. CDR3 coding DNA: TGCGCCAGCAGCAGCAGCGCGGGGAAGGGGGAGGGATTGAAGACCCAGTACTTC.

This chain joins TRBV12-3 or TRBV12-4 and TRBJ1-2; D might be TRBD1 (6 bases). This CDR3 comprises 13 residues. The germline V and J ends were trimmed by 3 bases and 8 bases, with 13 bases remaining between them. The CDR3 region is CASSFRGAGGYTF. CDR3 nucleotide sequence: TGTGCCAGCAGTTTCCGGGGGGCCGGGGGCTACACCTTC.

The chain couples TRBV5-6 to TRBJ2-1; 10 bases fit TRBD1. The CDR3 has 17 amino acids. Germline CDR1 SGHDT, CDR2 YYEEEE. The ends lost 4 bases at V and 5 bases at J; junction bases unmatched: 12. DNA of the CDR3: TGTGCCAGCAGCCCGTTTTGGACAGGGGGGATTCACAATGAGCAGTTCTTC. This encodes CASSPFWTGGIHNEQFF.

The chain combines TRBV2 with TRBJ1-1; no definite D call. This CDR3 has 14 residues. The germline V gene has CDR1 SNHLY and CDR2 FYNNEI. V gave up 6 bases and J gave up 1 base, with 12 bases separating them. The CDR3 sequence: CASRSGKANTEAFF. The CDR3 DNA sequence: TGTGCCAGCAGATCAGGAAAAGCGAACACTGAAGCTTTCTTT. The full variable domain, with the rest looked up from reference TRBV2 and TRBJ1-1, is EPEVTQTPSHQVTQMGQEVILRCVPISNHLYFYWYRQILGQKVEFLVSFYNNEISEKSEIFDDQFSVERPDGSNFTLKIRSTKLEDSAMYFCASRSGKANTEAFFGQGTRLTVV.

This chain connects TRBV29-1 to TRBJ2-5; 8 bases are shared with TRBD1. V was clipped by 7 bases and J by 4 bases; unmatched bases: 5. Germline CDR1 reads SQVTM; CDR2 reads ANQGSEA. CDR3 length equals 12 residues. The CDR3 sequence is CSARQGTETQYF. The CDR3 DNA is TGCAGCGCCCGACAGGGGACAGAGACCCAGTACTTC.